This T cell receptor beta chain stems from a study of T cells in Graves' hyperthyroidism and ophthalmopathy (dated by TCRdb to 2018 to 2020). In terms of the full investigation: Peripheral blood samples were taken at the time of initial diagnosis, prior to any treatment. To identify distinguishing TCR V-J signatures, a discovery cohort of 90 to 100 patients was used, comprising some 43 with Graves' ophthalmopathy and around 60 with stable Graves' hyperthyroidism. Prospective prediction of ophthalmopathy was tested in an independent validation cohort consisting of about 19 hyperthyroidism patients and over 15 patients who later progressed to ophthalmopathy. The 75 to 100 discovery patients were randomly split 7:3 into training and test sets. Thyroid tissue and blood T-cell repertoires from several Graves' hyperthyroidism patients were also compared in the study. After sampling, hyperthyroidism patients received methimazole starting at 30 mg daily, and ophthalmopathy patients received high-dose intravenous methylprednisolone. According to the paper, TCR Vbeta CDR3 sequencing was carried out on 135 peripheral blood samples, which came from 40 to 45 ophthalmopathy, 80 or so hyperthyroidism and about 17 progressor patients. Here is what the overall study found, with its caveats: Blood samples also contained most of the expanded thyroid clonotypes (frequency above 0.001), which suggests that blood repertoires may reflect thyroid immune responses. Sample size was not statistically predetermined, and investigators were not blinded to group allocation. A 13 V-J signature model separated ophthalmopathy from stable hyperthyroidism, with 87.88% sensitivity and 81.08% specificity in cross-validation and 80%/75% in testing. During validation, the model predicted progression to ophthalmopathy a median of around 7 months ahead of onset, with almost 71% sensitivity and 72% to 80% specificity.

In its sample, this clonotype was seen a few times. Its antigen remains undetermined. No much larger clone exists at a distance of one base, and base qualities are not known. Ophthalmopathy patients had moderately to severely active disease, Clinical Activity Score of at least 3, NOSPECS grade of at least 4, and duration under 3 months. Patients with uncontrolled infections, other autoimmune diseases, pregnancy or lactation were excluded. Diagnoses were established on the basis of clinical symptoms, serum thyroxine and TRAb, thyroid ultrasound, and orbital computed tomography. Ficoll-Paque density gradient centrifugation was used to isolate PBMCs from about 10 ml of fresh peripheral blood. Trizol reagent was used to extract total RNA, and RNA quality was then checked on an Agilent 2100 Bioanalyzer. The TCR beta CDR3 regions were amplified from RNA transcripts. The first round of RT-PCR for the TCR CDR3 was performed with the HTBI primer set and the Qiagen OneStep RT-PCR kit. A second multiplex PCR round built the libraries, followed by size selection and purification. Libraries were sequenced paired-end with 100 bp reads on an Illumina HiSeq2000. In the paper's pipeline: SOAPnuke was used to process the raw data, with reads discarded if the reads contained adapters or uncalled bases, had a mean Phred below 15, or lacked an exact constant-primer or identifier match. High-quality paired reads were merged using COPE v1.2.5, and each unique nucleotide sequence was defined as a clonotype. Clonotypes were aligned to IMGT TRBV, TRBD and TRBJ reference segments using MiTCR v1.1. Only V-J combinations with frequency above 0.0001, covering about 99% of repertoires, were analysed. The TCS score was defined as F50 (clonal expansion) divided by E x V (chaos), with BLOSUM62-based TCRdist calculated between CDR3 peptides within each V-J. Welch's t-statistics and random forest reduced around 520 V-J features to about 13, which were used in a naive Bayes classifier (R e1071). Thyroid-blood repertoire similarity was quantified with the Morisita-Horn index. TCRdb's own reprocessing of the public reads used fastp at Q25 and MiXCR and kept productive beta chains. When rows share a CDR3 protein, they turn into one entry using the most common DNA and genes. The V and J calls shown here were made by TCRdb, not taken from the authors' results. The sample table contains 640,000 or so distinct CDR3 sequences; only one count was recorded for roughly 15% of them. The biggest ten clones account for over 3.5% of the sample.

CDR3 length: 14 amino acids, cysteine to phenylalanine. Only the CDR3 DNA stays, 42 bases, in frame from base 1. Deletion took 11 bases off V and 0 bases off J, with a span of 16 bases between the germline ends. Looking up the germline V gene yields CDR1 MNHNS and CDR2 SASEGT. The sample consisted of blood. The sequence derives from a woman aged 40 to 55 with Graves' ophthalmopathy. The chain is made from TRBV6-1 and TRBJ1-2; TRBD1 could be the D gene, as 5 bases match. Here is the DNA: TGTGCCGGGTCCGCGGGGGGATCTAACTATGGCTACACCTTC. This codes for CAGSAGGSNYGYTF.